Listed below are T cell receptor beta chains from one sample, sequenced in a study of blood T cell repertoires in COVID-19. Libraries were prepared by immunoSEQ multiplex PCR; TCRdb keeps only in-frame clonotypes and omits some of them. The sample yields roughly 330,000 clones, 80% to 90% seen once. Sequencing used peripheral blood. The receptor source for this set is a woman aged 45 to 65 with acute or convalescent COVID-19. Both conserved end residues are part of each CDR3.

>TRBJ2-2|TRBV2
CASSVAGSEAGELFF
>TRBJ1-1|TRBV27
CASSLRTGQETEAFF
>TRBJ1-1|TRBV28
CASSPGQGVTEAFF
>TRBJ2-2|TRBV10-1
CAGGDTGELFF
>TRBJ2-1|TRBV30
CAWSGGGPNEQFF
>TRBJ1-2|TRBV4-1
CASSHQTGNGYTF
>TRBJ1-1|TRBV19
CASTQGANTEAFF
>TRBJ1-5|TRBV24-1
CATSSGTGNQPQHF
>TRBJ2-5|TRBV4-3
CASSQSGGQETQYF
>TRBJ1-5|TRBV7-9
CASSRTDRVGNQPQHF
>TRBJ2-3|TRBV12-5
CASGYGSLGDTQYF
>TRBJ2-5|TRBV7-9
CASSSIGGSFQETQYF
>TRBJ1-1|TRBV3-1/TRBV3-2
CASSQDRNTEAFF
>TRBJ2-5|TRBV3-1/TRBV3-2
CASSQGLPSYQETQYF
>TRBJ1-1|TRBV27
CASSLNPRVSEAFF
>TRBJ2-1|TRBV5-1
CASSLGLIAGAYNEQFF
>TRBJ1-1|TRBV27
CASSPGTSNTEAFF
>TRBJ1-2|TRBV5-1
CASSLEQGLEGYTF
>TRBJ1-2|TRBV5-1
CASSLGGSDGYTF
>TRBJ2-3|TRBV7-2
CASSLAQLTDTQYF
>TRBJ2-1|TRBV6-4
CASSEGVAGERQFF
>TRBJ1-2|TRBV5-5
CASSLASYNGYTF
>TRBJ1-5|TRBV7-9
CASSFMDRGEVQPQHF
>TRBJ1-4|TRBV18
CASSPGQGEKLFF
>TRBJ2-4|TRBV5-1
CASSLHGEDIQYF
>TRBJ2-1|TRBV5-1
CASSLVWGWEQFF
>TRBJ1-1|TRBV6-6
CASSNGGQGAEAFF
>TRBJ2-2|TRBV19
CATKMRGNTGELFF
>TRBJ1-1|TRBV7-9
CASSLNERRAFF
>TRBJ1-1|TRBV18
CASSPPAGRDTEAFF
>TRBJ1-1|TRBV5-6
CASSLSGWDTEAFF
>TRBJ1-1|TRBV6-6
CASSSGQNTEAFF
>TRBJ2-1|TRBV9
CASSVMTGSSYNEQFF
>TRBJ2-1|TRBV27
CASRRTGDSEQFF
>TRBJ2-1|TRBV10-3
CAIRKEGGFDEQFF
>TRBJ2-3|TRBV7-3
CASSGGGATDTQYF
>TRBJ2-4|TRBV7-2
CATGLGANIQYF
>TRBJ2-5|TRBV28
CASSPIVPGQGAETQYF
>TRBJ2-1|TRBV5-4
CASSLGRGDRLGNEQFF
>TRBJ2-3|TRBV18
CASSPEIVVSAQYF
>TRBJ2-5|TRBV7-2
CASSLHNRGMQETQYF
>TRBJ2-1|TRBV9
CASSTGDSYNEQFF
>TRBJ1-4|TRBV7-8
CASSLRTGGDEKLFF
>TRBJ2-3|TRBV5-4
CASSATTNNPDTQYF
>TRBJ1-2|TRBV10-3
CAISESPTGGAYGYTF
>TRBJ1-2|TRBV7-2
CASSWDRDNYGYTF
>TRBJ1-2|TRBV5-1
CASSSAGLSDGYTF
>TRBJ2-3|TRBV30
CARAPGLAGGSTDTQYF
>TRBJ2-1|TRBV6-6
CASSYLTGVSEQFF
>TRBJ2-3|TRBV24-1
CATSALRSSDTQYF